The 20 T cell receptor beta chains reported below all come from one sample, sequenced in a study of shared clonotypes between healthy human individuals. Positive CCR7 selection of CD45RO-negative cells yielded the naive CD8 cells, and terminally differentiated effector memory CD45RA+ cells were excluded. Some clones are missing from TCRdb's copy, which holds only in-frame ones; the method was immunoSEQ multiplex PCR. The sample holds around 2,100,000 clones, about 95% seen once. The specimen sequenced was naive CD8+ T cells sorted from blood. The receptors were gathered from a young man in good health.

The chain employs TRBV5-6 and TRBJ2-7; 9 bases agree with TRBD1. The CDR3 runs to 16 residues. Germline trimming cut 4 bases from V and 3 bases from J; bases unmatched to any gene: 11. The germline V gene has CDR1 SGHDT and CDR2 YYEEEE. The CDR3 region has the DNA TGTGCCAGCAGCACGTGGTGGGACAGGGAGATCTACGAGCAGTACTTC. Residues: CASSTWWDREIYEQYF.

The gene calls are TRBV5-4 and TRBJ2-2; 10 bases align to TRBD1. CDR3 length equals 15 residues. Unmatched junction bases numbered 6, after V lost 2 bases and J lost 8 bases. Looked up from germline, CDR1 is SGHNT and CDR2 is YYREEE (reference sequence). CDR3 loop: CASSFRDRGSGELFF. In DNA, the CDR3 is TGTGCCAGCAGCTTCCGGGACAGGGGTTCTGGGGAGCTGTTTTTT. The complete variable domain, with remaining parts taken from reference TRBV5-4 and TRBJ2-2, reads ETGVTQSPTHLIKTRGQQVTLRCSSQSGHNTVSWYQQALGQGPQFIFQYYREEENGRGNFPPRFSGLQFPNYSSELNVNALELDDSALYLCASSFRDRGSGELFFGEGSRLTVL.

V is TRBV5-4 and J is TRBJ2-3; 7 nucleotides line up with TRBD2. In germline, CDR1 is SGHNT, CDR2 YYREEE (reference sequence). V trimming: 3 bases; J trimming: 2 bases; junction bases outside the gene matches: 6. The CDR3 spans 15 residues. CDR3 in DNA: TGTGCCAGCAGCTCCTGGGGGGGACCCACAGATACGCAGTATTTT. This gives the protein CASSSWGGPTDTQYF.

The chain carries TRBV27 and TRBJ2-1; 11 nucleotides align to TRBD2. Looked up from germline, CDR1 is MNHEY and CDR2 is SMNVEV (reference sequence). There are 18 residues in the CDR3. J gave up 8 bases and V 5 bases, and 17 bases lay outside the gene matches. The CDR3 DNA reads TGTGCCAGCAGTGCACAAAGCTTAACTAGCGGGAGTTTACATGAGCAGTTCTTC. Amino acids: CASSAQSLTSGSLHEQFF.

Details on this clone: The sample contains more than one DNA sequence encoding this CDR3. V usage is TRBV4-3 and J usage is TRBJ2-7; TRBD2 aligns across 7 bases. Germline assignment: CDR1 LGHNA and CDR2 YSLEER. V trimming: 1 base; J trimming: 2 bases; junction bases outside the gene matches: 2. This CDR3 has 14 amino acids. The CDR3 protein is CASSQGTSAYEQYF. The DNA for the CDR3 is TGCGCCAGCAGCCAAGGAACTAGCGCCTACGAGCAGTACTTC.

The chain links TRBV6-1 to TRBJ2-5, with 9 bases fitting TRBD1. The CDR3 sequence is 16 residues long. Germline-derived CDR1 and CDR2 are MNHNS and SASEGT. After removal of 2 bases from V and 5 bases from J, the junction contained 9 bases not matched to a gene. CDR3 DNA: TGTGCCAGCAGTGAATCAACAGGGGGCGTTTTGGAGACCCAGTACTTC. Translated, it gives CASSESTGGVLETQYF.

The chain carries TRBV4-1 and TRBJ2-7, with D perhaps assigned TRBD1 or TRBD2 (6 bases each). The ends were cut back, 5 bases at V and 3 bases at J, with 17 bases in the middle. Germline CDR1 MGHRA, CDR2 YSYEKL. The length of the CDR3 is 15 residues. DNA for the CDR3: TGCGCCAGCAGCTCGGGGGCAGGAGGGTACTACGAGCAGTACTTC. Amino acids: CASSSGAGGYYEQYF.

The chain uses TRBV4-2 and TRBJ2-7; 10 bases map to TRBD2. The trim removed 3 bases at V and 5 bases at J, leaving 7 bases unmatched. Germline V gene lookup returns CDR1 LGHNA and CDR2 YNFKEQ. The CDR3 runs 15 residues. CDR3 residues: CASSQGAGGLDEQYF. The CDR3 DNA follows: TGTGCCAGCAGCCAGGGAGCGGGGGGGTTAGACGAGCAGTACTTC.

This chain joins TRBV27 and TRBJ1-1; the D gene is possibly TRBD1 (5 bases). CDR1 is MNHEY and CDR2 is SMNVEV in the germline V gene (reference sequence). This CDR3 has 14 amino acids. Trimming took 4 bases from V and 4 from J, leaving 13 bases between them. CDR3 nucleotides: TGTGCCAGCAGTTGGGGACTCCTGGGCACTGAAGCTTTCTTT. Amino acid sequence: CASSWGLLGTEAFF.

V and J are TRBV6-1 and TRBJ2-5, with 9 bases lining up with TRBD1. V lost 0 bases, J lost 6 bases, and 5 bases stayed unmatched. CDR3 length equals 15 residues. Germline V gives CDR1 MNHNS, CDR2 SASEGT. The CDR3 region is CASSEAGQGRQTQYF. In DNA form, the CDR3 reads TGTGCCAGCAGTGAAGCCGGACAGGGGAGGCAGACCCAGTACTTC.

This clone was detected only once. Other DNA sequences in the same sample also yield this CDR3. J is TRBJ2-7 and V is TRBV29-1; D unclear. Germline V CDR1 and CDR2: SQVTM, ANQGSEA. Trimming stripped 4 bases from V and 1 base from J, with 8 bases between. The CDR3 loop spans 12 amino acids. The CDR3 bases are TGCAGCGTTGGAGGAGATTCCTACGAGCAGTACTTC. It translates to CSVGGDSYEQYF.

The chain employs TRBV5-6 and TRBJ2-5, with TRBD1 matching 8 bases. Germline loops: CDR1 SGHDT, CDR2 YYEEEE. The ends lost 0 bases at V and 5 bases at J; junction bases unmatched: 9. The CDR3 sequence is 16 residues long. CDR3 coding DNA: TGTGCCAGCAGCTTGGACGCCAGGGGGCGTGATGAGACCCAGTACTTC. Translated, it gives CASSLDARGRDETQYF. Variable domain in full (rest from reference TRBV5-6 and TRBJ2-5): DAGVTQSPTHLIKTRGQQVTLRCSPKSGHDTVSWYQQALGQGPQFIFQYYEEEERQRGNFPDRFSGHQFPNYSSELNVNALLLGDSALYLCASSLDARGRDETQYFGPGTRLLVL.

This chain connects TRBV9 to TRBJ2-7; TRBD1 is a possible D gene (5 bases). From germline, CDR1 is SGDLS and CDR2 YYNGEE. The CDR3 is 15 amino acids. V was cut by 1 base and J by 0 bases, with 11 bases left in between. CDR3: CASSVSGADSYEQYF. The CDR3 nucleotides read TGTGCCAGCAGCGTATCTGGGGCGGACTCCTACGAGCAGTACTTC. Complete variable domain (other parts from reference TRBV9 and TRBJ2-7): DSGVTQTPKHLITATGQRVTLRCSPRSGDLSVYWYQQSLDQGLQFLIQYYNGEERAKGNILERFSAQQFPDLHSELNLSSLELGDSALYFCASSVSGADSYEQYFGPGTRLTVT.

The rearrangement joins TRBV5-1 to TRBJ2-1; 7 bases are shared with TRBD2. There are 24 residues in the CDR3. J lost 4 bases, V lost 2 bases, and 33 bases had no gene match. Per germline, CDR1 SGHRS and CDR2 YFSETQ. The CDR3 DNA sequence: TGCGCCAGCAGCTTCCTCCTTTCGGCTAGCGGACGGGCCGCCCGGGCCCGTAGGTACAATGAGCAGTTCTTC. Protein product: CASSFLLSASGRAARARRYNEQFF.

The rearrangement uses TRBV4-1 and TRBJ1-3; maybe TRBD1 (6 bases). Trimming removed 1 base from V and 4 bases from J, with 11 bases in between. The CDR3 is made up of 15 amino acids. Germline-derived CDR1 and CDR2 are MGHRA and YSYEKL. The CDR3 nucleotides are TGCGCCAGCAGCCAAGCGGACAGTTCCGGAAACACCATATATTTT. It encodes CASSQADSSGNTIYF.

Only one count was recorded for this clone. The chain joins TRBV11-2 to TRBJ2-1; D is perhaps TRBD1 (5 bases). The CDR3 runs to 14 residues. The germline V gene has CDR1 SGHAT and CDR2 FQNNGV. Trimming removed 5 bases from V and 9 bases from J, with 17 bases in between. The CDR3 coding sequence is TGTGCCAGCAGCCCGCGCCAGGGCGGTTTTGAGCAGTTCTTC. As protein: CASSPRQGGFEQFF.

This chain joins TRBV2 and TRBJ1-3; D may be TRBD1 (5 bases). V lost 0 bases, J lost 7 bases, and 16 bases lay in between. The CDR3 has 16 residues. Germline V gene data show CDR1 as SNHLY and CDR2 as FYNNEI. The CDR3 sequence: CASSEADGGEWNTIYF. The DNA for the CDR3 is TGTGCCAGCAGTGAAGCGGACGGGGGAGAGTGGAACACCATATATTTT. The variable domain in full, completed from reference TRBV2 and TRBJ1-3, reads EPEVTQTPSHQVTQMGQEVILRCVPISNHLYFYWYRQILGQKVEFLVSFYNNEISEKSEIFDDQFSVERPDGSNFTLKIRSTKLEDSAMYFCASSEADGGEWNTIYFGEGSWLTVV.

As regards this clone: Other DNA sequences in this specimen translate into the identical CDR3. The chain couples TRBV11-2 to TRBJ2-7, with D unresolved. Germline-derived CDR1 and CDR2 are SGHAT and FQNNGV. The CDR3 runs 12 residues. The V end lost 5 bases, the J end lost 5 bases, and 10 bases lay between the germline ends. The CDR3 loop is CASSLTGHEQYF. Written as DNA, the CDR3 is TGTGCCAGCAGCCTTACGGGCCACGAGCAGTACTTC.

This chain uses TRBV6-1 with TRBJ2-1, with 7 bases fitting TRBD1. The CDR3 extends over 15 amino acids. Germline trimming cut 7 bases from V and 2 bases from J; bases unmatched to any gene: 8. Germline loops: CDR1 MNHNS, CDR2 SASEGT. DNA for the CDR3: TGTGCCAGCACTTGGACAGGCATTGCCTACAATGAGCAGTTCTTC. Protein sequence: CASTWTGIAYNEQFF.

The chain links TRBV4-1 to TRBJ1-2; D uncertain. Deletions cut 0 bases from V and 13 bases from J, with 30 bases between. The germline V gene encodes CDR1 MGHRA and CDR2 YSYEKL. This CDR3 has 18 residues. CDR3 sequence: CASSQDPLLEGHIMRGTF. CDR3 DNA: TGCGCCAGCAGCCAAGATCCCCTCTTGGAGGGCCACATTATGAGAGGCACCTTC.